This entry lists 24 T cell receptor beta chains sequenced from one sample in a study of blood T cell repertoires in COVID-19. Measured with immunoSEQ multiplex PCR; TCRdb has only the in-frame clones, and not every one. The table shows about 370,000 clones, with about 90% occurring only once. The source material was PBMCs or T cells enriched from blood (not recorded which). The receptors shown here come from a woman in her 30s who had recovered from COVID-19.

The V call is TRBV24-1, the J call TRBJ2-7; 11 nucleotides agree with TRBD1. The germline V gene encodes CDR1 KGHDR and CDR2 SFDVKD. The J segment lost 3 bases and the V segment lost 10 bases, leaving 7 bases of the junction unmatched. This CDR3 is 14 amino acids long. Here the CDR3 reads CATEAGTGGYEQYF. In nucleotides, the CDR3 is TGTGCCACTGAAGCCGGGACAGGGGGCTACGAGCAGTACTTC.

The chain combines TRBV12-3 or TRBV12-4 with TRBJ2-7; D is undetermined. V was cut by 5 bases and J by 4 bases, with 12 bases left in between. The CDR3 runs to 13 residues. For the CDR3, the DNA is TGTGCCAGCAGTCTAATCGCGGAGTACGAGCAGTACTTC. Translation gives CASSLIAEYEQYF.

The V and J genes are TRBV10-2 and TRBJ2-5; TRBD2 aligns across 7 bases. The CDR3 has 16 amino acids. With 10 bases clipped from V and 5 bases from J, the junction kept 19 bases outside the gene matches. The V gene's germline CDR1 is WSHSY and CDR2 SAAADI. CDR3 DNA sequence: TGCGCCACCCACGGTTCTAGCGGCCAAGGAAGGGAGACCCAGTACTTC. Protein: CATHGSSGQGRETQYF.

This chain links TRBV2 with TRBJ2-2, with TRBD2 matching 9 bases. Trimming at V came to 5 bases and at J to 8 bases, leaving 12 bases not matched to a gene. The CDR3 covers 16 residues. Germline assignment: CDR1 SNHLY and CDR2 FYNNEI. The CDR3 nucleotides read TGTGCCAGCAGTTTCCTAGCGGGATCAGGGTCTGGGGAGCTGTTTTTT. It specifies CASSFLAGSGSGELFF. Filled out from reference TRBV2 and TRBJ2-2, the complete variable domain reads EPEVTQTPSHQVTQMGQEVILRCVPISNHLYFYWYRQILGQKVEFLVSFYNNEISEKSEIFDDQFSVERPDGSNFTLKIRSTKLEDSAMYFCASSFLAGSGSGELFFGEGSRLTVL.

The J gene is TRBJ2-5, the V gene TRBV20-1; possibly TRBD2 for D (5 bases). V gave up 3 bases and J gave up 0 bases, with 8 bases separating them. The CDR3 consists of 13 residues. In germline, CDR1 is DFQATT, CDR2 SNEGSKA (reference sequence). The CDR3 protein is CSASGENQETQYF. CDR3 nucleotide sequence: TGCAGTGCTAGTGGGGAGAACCAAGAGACCCAGTACTTC.

About this clone itself: Within the sample, other DNA sequences also encode this same CDR3. The V and J genes are TRBV30 and TRBJ2-7; no clear D. The CDR3 covers 11 residues. Per germline, CDR1 GTSNPN and CDR2 SVGIG (reference sequence). V lost 1 base, J lost 2 bases, and 3 bases lay in between. The CDR3 region is CAWSGPYEQYF. The CDR3 DNA follows: TGTGCCTGGAGTGGGCCCTACGAGCAGTACTTC.

The V and J genes are TRBV4-3 and TRBJ1-2, with 9 bases identical to TRBD1. This CDR3 contains 14 residues. The V gene end was trimmed by 3 bases and the J gene end by 7 bases; junction bases not matched to a gene: 6. Germline V gene sequence: CDR1 LGHNA, CDR2 YSLEER. The CDR3 protein is CASSQNRGRGGYTF. The CDR3 DNA is TGCGCCAGCAGCCAGAACAGGGGGCGGGGTGGCTACACCTTC.

Note on this clone: Other DNA sequences within the sample encode an identical CDR3. V gene TRBV7-9 combines with J gene TRBJ1-2, with 7 bases fitting TRBD1. Germline CDR1 SEHNR, CDR2 FQNEAQ (reference sequence). CDR3 length: 14 residues. J was trimmed by 2 bases and V by 5 bases; bases with no gene match: 5. The CDR3 coding sequence is TGTGCCAGCAGCCCAAGACAGGGAAACTATGGCTACACCTTC. It yields the protein CASSPRQGNYGYTF. Supplemented by reference TRBV7-9 and TRBJ1-2, the full variable domain reads DTGVSQNPRHKITKRGQNVTFRCDPISEHNRLYWYRQTLGQGPEFLTYFQNEAQLEKSRLLSDRFSAERPKGSFSTLEIQRTEQGDSAMYLCASSPRQGNYGYTFGSGTRLTVV.

CDR3 loop: CASSQVGGAYNEQFF. CDR3 DNA sequence: TGTGCCAGCAGCCAAGTCGGGGGAGCGTACAATGAGCAGTTCTTC. The J gene is TRBJ2-1, the V gene TRBV3-1 (or the pseudogene TRBV3-2), with a tentative D call TRBD2 (6 bases). V was cut by 1 base and J by 4 bases, with 11 bases left in between. Germline V gene lookup returns CDR1 LGHDT and CDR2 YNNKEL (reference sequence). This CDR3 region has 15 residues.

The chain links TRBV30 to TRBJ2-1; 12 nucleotides align to TRBD2. Trimming cost V 0 bases and J 8 bases; bases outside gene matches: 11. The CDR3 has 17 residues. Germline V gene data show CDR1 as GTSNPN and CDR2 as SVGIG (reference sequence). The CDR3 loop reads CAWSVLFSSGRGDEQFF. The CDR3 DNA reads TGTGCCTGGAGTGTCCTCTTTTCTAGCGGGAGGGGCGATGAGCAGTTCTTC. Variable domain in full (rest from reference TRBV30 and TRBJ2-1): SQTIHQWPATLVQPVGSPLSLECTVEGTSNPNLYWYRQAAGRGLQLLFYSVGIGQISSEVPQNLSASRPQDRQFILSSKKLLLSDSGFYLCAWSVLFSSGRGDEQFFGPGTRLTVL.

This chain links TRBV28 with TRBJ2-1; D gene uncertain. Looked up from germline, CDR1 is MDHEN and CDR2 is SYDVKM. V lost 6 bases to trimming and J lost 9 bases, with 9 bases between them. The CDR3 spans 11 residues. The CDR3 region is CASSSSSEQFF. DNA of the CDR3: TGTGCCAGCAGCTCGAGTAGTGAGCAGTTCTTC.

The chain links TRBV13 to TRBJ1-1; D unresolved. The CDR3 contains 12 residues. Germline loops: CDR1 PRHDT, CDR2 FYEKMQ (reference sequence). V dropped 3 bases and J dropped 7 bases, with 9 bases sitting between them. In DNA form, the CDR3 reads TGTGCCAGCAGCTTTTCCGGGAGTGAAGCTTTCTTT. It encodes CASSFSGSEAFF.

This chain joins TRBV5-6 and TRBJ2-1; 9 nucleotides line up with TRBD1. Germline values: CDR1 SGHDT, CDR2 YYEEEE. The CDR3 runs 15 residues. Unmatched junction bases numbered 5, after V lost 0 bases and J lost 7 bases. The CDR3 sequence: CASSLGDRARNEQFF. DNA for the CDR3: TGTGCCAGCAGCTTGGGGGACAGGGCGAGGAATGAGCAGTTCTTC.

The table lists this clone with a count of one. The chain has TRBV4-3 and TRBJ2-7, with D tentatively TRBD1 (6 bases). The CDR3 extends over 14 amino acids. Trimming took off 4 bases at V and 3 bases at J, with 13 bases between the two ends. The germline V gene has CDR1 LGHNA and CDR2 YSLEER. The chain's CDR3 is CASSPWDNHYEQYF. The CDR3 DNA sequence: TGCGCCAGCAGCCCCTGGGACAACCACTACGAGCAGTACTTC.

The chain uses TRBV6-5 and TRBJ2-7, with no clear D. Germline V gene data show CDR1 as MNHEY and CDR2 as SVGAGI. CDR3 length: 14 amino acids. The ends were cut back, 2 bases at V and 3 bases at J, with 11 bases in the middle. Here the CDR3 DNA reads TGTGCCAGCAGTTACCTTAATCTCTTCTACGAGCAGTACTTC. It translates to CASSYLNLFYEQYF.

The chain uses TRBV9 and TRBJ2-1; no reliable D call. Germline V gives CDR1 SGDLS, CDR2 YYNGEE. V lost 4 bases, J lost 3 bases, and 17 bases lay in between. The CDR3 contains 16 residues. CDR3 DNA: TGTGCCAGCAGCCCATCCTTAACATACCGCTACAATGAGCAGTTCTTC. As protein: CASSPSLTYRYNEQFF.

A single count supports this clone. This rearrangement joins TRBV2 to TRBJ2-7, with 8 bases fitting TRBD1. From germline, CDR1 is SNHLY and CDR2 FYNNEI. V was pared by 7 bases and J by 1 base, with 6 bases of the junction left unmatched. The CDR3 runs 14 residues. The chain's CDR3 is CASTVDRGSYEQYF. In nucleotides, the CDR3 is TGTGCCAGCACCGTCGACAGGGGATCCTACGAGCAGTACTTC. Variable domain in full (rest from reference TRBV2 and TRBJ2-7): EPEVTQTPSHQVTQMGQEVILRCVPISNHLYFYWYRQILGQKVEFLVSFYNNEISEKSEIFDDQFSVERPDGSNFTLKIRSTKLEDSAMYFCASTVDRGSYEQYFGPGTRLTVT.

As for this clone: Other DNA sequences in the same sample also yield this CDR3. The chain has TRBV12-3 or TRBV12-4 and TRBJ2-7; no firm D call. Trimming stripped 3 bases from V and 2 bases from J, with 8 bases between. The CDR3 covers 13 residues. The CDR3 sequence: CASSFGGTYEQYF. In DNA, the CDR3 is TGTGCCAGCAGTTTTGGCGGTACCTACGAGCAGTACTTC.

This chain connects TRBV4-1 to TRBJ1-1, with D uncertain. CDR1 is MGHRA, CDR2 YSYEKL, per germline. Trimming pared 8 bases from V and 0 bases from J, leaving 16 bases between. The CDR3 sequence is 15 residues long. CDR3 bases: TGCGCCAGCGGGTCGACGCGAACTATGAACACTGAAGCTTTCTTT. It is translated as CASGSTRTMNTEAFF.

The chain links TRBV20-1 to TRBJ1-1, with a possible D match to TRBD1 (6 bases). CDR1 DFQATT and CDR2 SNEGSKA come from the germline V gene (reference sequence). Trimming removed 6 bases at V and 3 bases at J, with 8 bases between. CDR3 size: 11 residues. The DNA for the CDR3 is TGCAGTGCAAAGGGGGACACTGAAGCTTTCTTT. Amino acid sequence: CSAKGDTEAFF.

The chain combines TRBV4-1 with TRBJ1-5, with D perhaps TRBD1 (5 bases). This CDR3 has 15 amino acids. Germline V gene lookup returns CDR1 MGHRA and CDR2 YSYEKL. V was shortened by 8 bases and J by 3 bases, with 17 bases between the two germline ends. For the CDR3, the DNA is TGCGCCAGCCGGGATATCGGGGGAATCAATCAGCCCCAGCATTTT. Translating gives CASRDIGGINQPQHF.

Concerning this clone itself: Other DNA sequences in this specimen translate into the identical CDR3. The chain links TRBV28 to TRBJ2-7; D remains ambiguous. CDR3 length: 12 amino acids. Germline V gene data show CDR1 as MDHEN and CDR2 as SYDVKM. Trimming took off 4 bases at V and 0 bases at J, with 4 bases between the two ends. The CDR3 loop is CASSSPSYEQYF. CDR3 sequence (DNA): TGTGCCAGCAGTTCTCCCTCCTACGAGCAGTACTTC. The full variable domain, with the rest looked up from reference TRBV28 and TRBJ2-7, is DVKVTQSSRYLVKRTGEKVFLECVQDMDHENMFWYRQDPGLGLRLIYFSYDVKMKEKGDIPEGYSVSREKKERFSLILESASTNQTSMYLCASSSPSYEQYFGPGTRLTVT.

J is TRBJ2-1 and V is TRBV6-2 or TRBV6-3; D possibly corresponds to TRBD2 (5 bases). Trimming cost V 2 bases and J 5 bases, with 13 bases left between them. The CDR3 is 15 amino acids. CDR1 and CDR2 (germline): MNHEY, SVGEGT. The CDR3 loop is CASSYRATSDNEQFF. The CDR3 coding sequence is TGTGCCAGCAGTTACAGGGCAACTAGTGACAATGAGCAGTTCTTC.

The chain uses TRBV7-9 and TRBJ2-7, with a possible D match to TRBD1 (7 bases). The ends were cut back, 10 bases at V and 3 bases at J, with 13 bases in the middle. The CDR3 runs 12 residues. From germline, CDR1 is SEHNR and CDR2 FQNEAQ (reference sequence). The CDR3 coding sequence is TGTGCCACCGCGGGACAGATCTACGAGCAGTACTTC. The encoded protein is CATAGQIYEQYF.